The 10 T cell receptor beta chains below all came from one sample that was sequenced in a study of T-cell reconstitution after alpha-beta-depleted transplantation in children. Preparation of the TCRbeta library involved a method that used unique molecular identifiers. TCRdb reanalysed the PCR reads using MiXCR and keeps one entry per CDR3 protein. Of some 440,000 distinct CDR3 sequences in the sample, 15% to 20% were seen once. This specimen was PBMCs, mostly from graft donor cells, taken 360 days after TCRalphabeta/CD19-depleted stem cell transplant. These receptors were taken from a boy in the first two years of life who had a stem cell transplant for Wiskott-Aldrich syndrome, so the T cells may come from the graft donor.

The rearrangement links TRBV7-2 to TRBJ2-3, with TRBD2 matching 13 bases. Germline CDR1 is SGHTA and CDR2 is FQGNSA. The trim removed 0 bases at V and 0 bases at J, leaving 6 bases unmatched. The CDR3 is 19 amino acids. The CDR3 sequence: CASSLAGLAGTPSTDTQYF. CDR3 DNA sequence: TGTGCCAGCAGCTTAGCGGGACTAGCGGGAACCCCTAGCACAGATACGCAGTATTTT.

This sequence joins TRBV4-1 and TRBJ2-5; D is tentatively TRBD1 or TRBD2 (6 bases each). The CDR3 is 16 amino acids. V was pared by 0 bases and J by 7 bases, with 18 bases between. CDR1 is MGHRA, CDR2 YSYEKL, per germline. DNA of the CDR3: TGCGCCAGCAGCCAAGATCTTGGAGGGAGAGGGGGGACCCAGTACTTC. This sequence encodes CASSQDLGGRGGTQYF.

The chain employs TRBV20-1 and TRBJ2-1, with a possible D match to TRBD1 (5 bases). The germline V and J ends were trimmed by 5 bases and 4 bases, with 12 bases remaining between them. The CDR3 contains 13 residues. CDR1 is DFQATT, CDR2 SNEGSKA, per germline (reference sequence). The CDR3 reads CSAPSGWYNEQFF. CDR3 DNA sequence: TGCAGTGCTCCGTCAGGGTGGTACAATGAGCAGTTCTTC.

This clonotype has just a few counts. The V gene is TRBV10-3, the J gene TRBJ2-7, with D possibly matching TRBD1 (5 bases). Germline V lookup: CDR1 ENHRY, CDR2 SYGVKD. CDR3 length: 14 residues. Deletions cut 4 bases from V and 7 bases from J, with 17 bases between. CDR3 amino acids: CAISGQGRLGEQYF. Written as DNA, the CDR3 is TGTGCCATCAGTGGTCAGGGAAGGTTGGGTGAGCAGTACTTC.

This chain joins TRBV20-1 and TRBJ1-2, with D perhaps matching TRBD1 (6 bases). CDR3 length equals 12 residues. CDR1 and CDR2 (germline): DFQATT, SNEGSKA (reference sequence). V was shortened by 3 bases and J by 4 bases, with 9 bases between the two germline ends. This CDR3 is CSASAGAYGYTF. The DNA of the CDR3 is TGCAGTGCTAGCGCGGGGGCCTATGGCTACACCTTC.

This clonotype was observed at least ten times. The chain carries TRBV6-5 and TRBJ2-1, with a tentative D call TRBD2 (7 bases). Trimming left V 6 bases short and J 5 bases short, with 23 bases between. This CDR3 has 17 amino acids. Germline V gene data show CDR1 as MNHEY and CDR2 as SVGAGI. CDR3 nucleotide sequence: TGTGCCAGCAGGGGGAGGGGGGGACGCCGGGCCAACAATGAGCAGTTCTTC. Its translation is CASRGRGGRRANNEQFF.

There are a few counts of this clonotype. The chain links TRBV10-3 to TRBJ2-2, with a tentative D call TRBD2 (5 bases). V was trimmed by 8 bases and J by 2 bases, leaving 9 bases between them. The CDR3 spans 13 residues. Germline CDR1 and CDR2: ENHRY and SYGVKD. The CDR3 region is CAIGSHNTGELFF. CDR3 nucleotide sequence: TGTGCCATCGGGAGCCACAACACCGGGGAGCTGTTTTTT.

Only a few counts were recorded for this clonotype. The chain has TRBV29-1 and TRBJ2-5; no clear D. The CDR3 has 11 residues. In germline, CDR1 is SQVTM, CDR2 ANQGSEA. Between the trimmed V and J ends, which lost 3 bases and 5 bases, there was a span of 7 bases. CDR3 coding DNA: TGCAGCGTTGACGCTCTCGAGACCCAGTACTTC. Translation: CSVDALETQYF. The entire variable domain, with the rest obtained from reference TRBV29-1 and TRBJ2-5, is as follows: SAVISQKPSRDICQRGTSLTIQCQVDSQVTMMFWYRQQPGQSLTLIATANQGSEATYESGFVIDKFPISRPNLTFSTLTVSNMSPEDSSIYLCSVDALETQYFGPGTRLLVL.

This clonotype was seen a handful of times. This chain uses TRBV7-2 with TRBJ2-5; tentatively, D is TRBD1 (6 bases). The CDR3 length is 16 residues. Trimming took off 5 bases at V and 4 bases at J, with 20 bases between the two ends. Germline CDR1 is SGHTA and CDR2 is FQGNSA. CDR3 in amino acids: CASSQSRTAQRETQYF. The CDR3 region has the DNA TGTGCCAGCAGCCAGTCGAGGACAGCACAACGAGAGACCCAGTACTTC.

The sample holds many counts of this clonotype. In nucleotides, the CDR3 is TGCGCCAGCAGCTTTAGCGGGGGGACCTACGAGCAGTACTTC. The encoded protein is CASSFSGGTYEQYF. The J gene is TRBJ2-7, the V gene TRBV5-1, with 10 bases fitting TRBD2. The ends lost 2 bases at V and 2 bases at J; junction bases unmatched: 1. Germline V gene sequence: CDR1 SGHRS, CDR2 YFSETQ. CDR3 length: 14 amino acids. The complete variable domain, with remaining parts taken from reference TRBV5-1 and TRBJ2-7, reads KAGVTQTPRYLIKTRGQQVTLSCSPISGHRSVSWYQQTPGQGLQFLFEYFSETQRNKGNFPGRFSGRQFSNSRSEMNVSTLELGDSALYLCASSFSGGTYEQYFGPGTRLTVT.